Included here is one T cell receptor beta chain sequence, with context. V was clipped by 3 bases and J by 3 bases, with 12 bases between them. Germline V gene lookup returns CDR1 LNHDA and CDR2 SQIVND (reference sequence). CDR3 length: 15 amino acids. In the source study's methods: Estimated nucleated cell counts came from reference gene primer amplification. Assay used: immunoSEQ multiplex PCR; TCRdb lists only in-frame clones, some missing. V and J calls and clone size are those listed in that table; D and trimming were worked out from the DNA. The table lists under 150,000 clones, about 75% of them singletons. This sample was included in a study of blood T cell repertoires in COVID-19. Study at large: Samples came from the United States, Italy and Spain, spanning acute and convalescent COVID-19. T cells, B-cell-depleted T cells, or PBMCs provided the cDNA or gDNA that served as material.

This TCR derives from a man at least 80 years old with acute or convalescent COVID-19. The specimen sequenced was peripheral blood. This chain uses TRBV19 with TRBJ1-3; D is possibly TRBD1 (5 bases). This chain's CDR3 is CASSISGTFGNTIYF. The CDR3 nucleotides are TGTGCCAGTAGTATCTCCGGGACTTTTGGAAACACCATATATTTT.